Here is one T cell receptor (beta chain) with its context. The target antigen is unknown. The data derive from a study of memory CD4+ T cells and cytomegalovirus serostatus. Study-wide findings and caveats: About 40% of the roughly 160 known CMV-associated TCRbeta sequences appeared in CD4+ memory.

This CDR3 is 16 amino acids long. V lost 2 bases, J lost 2 bases, and 13 bases lay in between. Germline values: CDR1 MNHNY, CDR2 SVGAGI (reference sequence). Source study methods: After removing out-of-frame reads, approximately 2 million distinct TCRbeta sequences remained. Using immunoSEQ multiplex PCR, the repertoire was profiled, and TCRdb retains in-frame clones only, with some absent. The V and J calls and clone size were taken over from that table, and D and trimming were inferred from the DNA. Among about 60,000 clones listed, roughly 80% were seen once. The sort gate was single viable CD3+CD4+CD8-CD45RO+ cells for memory CD4+ T cells.

The J gene is TRBJ2-4, the V gene TRBV6-6, with a possible D match to TRBD1 (5 bases). Sequencing was carried out using memory CD4+ T cells from blood. The clonotype originates from an adult in good health and CMV-seronegative. This chain's CDR3 is CASSYPTDRSKNIQYF. The CDR3 coding sequence is TGTGCCAGCAGTTACCCCACAGACAGATCCAAAAACATTCAGTACTTC.